A selection of T cell receptor beta chains follows, all from one sample in a study of patients and donors after allogeneic stem cell transplantation. TCRdb used MiXCR to reprocess the RT-PCR reads, holding one entry per CDR3 protein. The sample contains 70,000 to 95,000 distinct CDR3 sequences, less than 5% of which appear only once. The sequenced sample was blood, either unsorted or a sorted T cell fraction (not recorded which). The receptors originated from a human donor who was either an allogeneic HSCT recipient or a stem cell or donor lymphocyte infusion donor (not recorded which). It is not recorded whose cells these are; they may come from a transplant donor. Each CDR3 is given with its conserved first and last residue. D genes are given only for firm matches. Rows give clone size only sometimes, using once, few, many, or a class for an expanded clone.

abundance	d_gene	v_gene	j_gene	CDR3aa	CDR3nt
few	-	TRBV19	TRBJ1-2	CASSRVVSGVYGYTF	TGTGCCAGTAGTAGAGTGGTTTCAGGGGTCTATGGCTACACCTTC
many	TRBD2	TRBV12-3/TRBV12-4	TRBJ2-1	CASSPQGRGVVYNEQFF	TGTGCCAGCAGTCCCCAGGGGCGGGGGGTTGTCTACAATGAGCAGTTCTTC
many	TRBD2	TRBV28	TRBJ2-5	CASSPGLAGDQETQYF	TGTGCCAGCAGTCCCGGACTAGCGGGGGACCAAGAGACCCAGTACTTC
many	-	TRBV5-6	TRBJ2-1	CASSLAGGGGTGQFF	TGTGCCAGCAGCTTGGCCGGTGGAGGGGGCACTGGGCAGTTCTTC
many	-	TRBV25-1	TRBJ1-2	CASSDWGNYGYTF	TGTGCCAGCAGTGATTGGGGGAACTATGGCTACACCTTC
many	TRBD1	TRBV7-9	TRBJ2-5	CASSLGTGGQETQYF	TGTGCCAGCAGCTTAGGGACAGGGGGCCAAGAGACCCAGTACTTC
many	-	TRBV2	TRBJ1-5	CASMSGGGQPQHF	TGTGCCAGCATGAGCGGGGGAGGTCAGCCCCAGCATTTT
few	TRBD2	TRBV5-1	TRBJ2-7	CASSLSGRAYEQYF	TGCGCCAGCAGCTTGAGCGGGAGGGCCTACGAGCAGTACTTC
-	-	TRBV7-2	TRBJ1-1	CASSRLEGRTEAFF	TGTGCCAGCAGCCGGTTGGAAGGGAGGACCGAAGCTTTCTTT
many	-	TRBV10-3	TRBJ2-2	CAISEGTDGRGELFF	TGTGCCATCAGTGAGGGGACGGACGGAAGGGGGGAGCTGTTTTTT
-	TRBD1	TRBV20-1	TRBJ1-1	CSARDEQGKAFF	TGCAGTGCTAGAGACGAACAGGGGAAAGCCTTCTTT
many	-	TRBV6-1	TRBJ2-1	CASSPDLAGNEQFF	TGTGCCAGCAGTCCTGATCTAGCTGGCAATGAGCAGTTCTTC
many	-	TRBV20-1	TRBJ2-2	CSASRGASGELFF	TGCAGTGCTAGCCGGGGGGCTTCCGGGGAGCTGTTTTTT
many	-	TRBV6-2/TRBV6-3	TRBJ2-7	CASSRGLDLPYEQYF	TGTGCCAGCAGCAGGGGACTCGACCTACCCTACGAGCAGTACTTC
many	-	TRBV4-1	TRBJ2-7	CASSQVADYEQYF	TGCGCCAGCAGCCAAGTCGCGGACTACGAGCAGTACTTC
many	-	TRBV28	TRBJ1-2	CASSLWSGTNYGYTF	TGTGCCAGCAGTTTATGGTCAGGGACTAACTATGGCTACACCTTC
many	TRBD1	TRBV4-1	TRBJ2-7	CASSFRSGTGIYEQYF	TGCGCCAGCAGCTTTAGGTCCGGGACAGGGATCTACGAGCAGTACTTC
many	-	TRBV4-1	TRBJ2-1	CASSQGVQAGLTYNEQFF	TGCGCCAGCAGCCAAGGGGTCCAGGCGGGCCTTACCTACAATGAGCAGTTCTTC
many	TRBD1	TRBV29-1	TRBJ1-1	CSVSPGQEDTEAFF	TGCAGCGTCTCGCCGGGACAGGAGGATACTGAAGCTTTCTTT
many	-	TRBV7-3	TRBJ2-2	CASSFAGPSGELFF	TGTGCCAGCAGCTTCGCTGGGCCGTCCGGGGAGCTGTTTTTT
many	-	TRBV7-2	TRBJ2-1	CASSDQRGGLQFF	TGTGCCAGCAGCGATCAGAGAGGGGGTCTACAGTTCTTC
-	-	TRBV5-1	TRBJ2-7	CASSLEGRGGYEQYF	TGCGCCAGCAGCTTGGAGGGCAGGGGCGGGTACGAGCAGTACTTC
-	-	TRBV5-1	TRBJ2-7	CASRVRDGGPYEQYF	TGCGCCAGCAGGGTCCGGGACGGAGGTCCCTACGAGCAGTACTTC
-	TRBD2	TRBV7-3	TRBJ2-1	CASSLSSGGAYEQFF	TGTGCCAGCAGCCTCAGTAGCGGGGGGGCCTATGAGCAGTTCTTC
-	TRBD2	TRBV5-5	TRBJ2-3	CAMGTSATDTQYF	TGTGCCATGGGGACTAGCGCCACAGATACGCAGTATTTT
many	-	TRBV5-1	TRBJ1-2	CASSLDGPGSYGYTF	TGCGCCAGCAGCTTGGACGGCCCCGGCAGCTATGGCTACACCTTC
few	-	TRBV28	TRBJ2-6	CASSLFPSGANVLTF	TGTGCCAGCAGTTTATTCCCCTCTGGGGCCAACGTCCTGACTTTC
many	-	TRBV20-1	TRBJ2-2	CSASSSTGELFF	TGCAGTGCTAGTTCGAGCACCGGGGAGCTGTTTTTT
many	-	TRBV30	TRBJ1-6	CAWRDSYGSYNSPLHF	TGTGCCTGGAGGGACAGCTATGGCTCCTATAATTCACCCCTCCACTTT
few	TRBD1	TRBV27	TRBJ1-6	CASSLSGQNRGFSYNSPLHF	TGTGCCAGCAGTTTATCGGGTCAAAACAGGGGATTTTCCTATAATTCACCCCTCCACTTT
many	-	TRBV13	TRBJ1-2	CASSITGNYGYTF	TGTGCCAGCAGCATAACAGGGAACTATGGCTACACCTTC
-	TRBD2	TRBV18	TRBJ2-1	CASSSGVVAGGPNEQFF	TGTGCCAGCTCTTCCGGGGTAGTAGCGGGAGGTCCGAATGAGCAGTTCTTC
many	TRBD1	TRBV6-5	TRBJ2-4	CASSYSRTGGNIQYF	TGTGCCAGCAGTTACTCCCGGACAGGGGGAAACATTCAGTACTTC
few	TRBD1	TRBV6-1	TRBJ1-2	CASSDQGTGGGGYTF	TGTGCCAGCAGTGATCAGGGGACAGGGGGAGGTGGCTACACCTTC
few	TRBD1	TRBV28	TRBJ2-5	CASRPGRGYQETQYF	TGTGCCAGCAGACCTGGCAGGGGGTACCAAGAGACCCAGTACTTC
many	TRBD1	TRBV6-1	TRBJ2-2	CASSLDRETGELFF	TGTGCCAGCAGTCTTGACAGGGAGACCGGGGAGCTGTTTTTT
many	TRBD1	TRBV2	TRBJ1-5	CASRGTGGLQPQHF	TGTGCCAGCAGGGGTACAGGGGGCTTGCAGCCCCAGCATTTT
few	TRBD1	TRBV11-2	TRBJ2-3	CASSPRDRGLYSTDTQYF	TGTGCCAGCAGCCCCCGGGACAGGGGACTCTATAGCACAGATACGCAGTATTTT
many	-	TRBV7-2	TRBJ1-1	CASTPDTEAFF	TGTGCCAGCACTCCGGACACTGAAGCTTTCTTT
many	TRBD2	TRBV5-1	TRBJ2-5	CASSFRTSGGAETQYF	TGCGCCAGCAGCTTCCGGACTAGCGGGGGGGCAGAGACCCAGTACTTC
many	-	TRBV24-1	TRBJ2-3	CATTDRDSTSTDTQYF	TGTGCCACCACCGACAGGGACTCGACGAGCACAGATACGCAGTATTTT
many	TRBD1	TRBV5-1	TRBJ1-1	CASSPGGFVGTEAFF	TGCGCCAGCAGCCCAGGGGGGTTCGTGGGCACTGAAGCTTTCTTT
many	TRBD2	TRBV20-1	TRBJ2-7	CSALRLAGGTYEQYF	TGCAGTGCTCTCCGACTAGCGGGAGGAACCTACGAGCAGTACTTC
many	TRBD1	TRBV6-1	TRBJ1-2	CASSLQGGGAGYTF	TGTGCCAGCAGCTTACAGGGGGGCGGTGCTGGCTACACCTTC
few	-	TRBV5-1	TRBJ2-1	CASSRTVQSSYNEQFF	TGCGCCAGCAGCCGGACAGTCCAGAGCTCCTACAATGAGCAGTTCTTC
many	-	TRBV19	TRBJ2-2	CASRPGFEGELFF	TGTGCCAGTCGCCCGGGGTTCGAGGGGGAGCTGTTTTTT
-	-	TRBV5-1	TRBJ2-7	CASSLEWGGAYEQYF	TGCGCCAGCAGCCTGGAGTGGGGGGGCGCCTACGAGCAGTACTTC
many	TRBD1	TRBV12-3/TRBV12-4	TRBJ2-1	CASSLGPGQGDDEQFF	TGTGCCAGCAGTTTGGGGCCGGGACAGGGAGACGATGAGCAGTTCTTC
many	-	TRBV7-9	TRBJ1-1	CASSAWENTEAFF	TGTGCCAGCAGCGCATGGGAGAACACTGAAGCTTTCTTT
many	-	TRBV10-3	TRBJ2-5	CAIKPGDGGETQYF	TGTGCCATCAAGCCAGGGGACGGGGGGGAGACCCAGTACTTC
many	-	TRBV12-3/TRBV12-4	TRBJ1-1	CASSLSGGGTEAFF	TGTGCCAGCAGTTTGAGTGGGGGGGGGACTGAAGCTTTCTTT
-	-	TRBV7-2	TRBJ2-7	CASTPAGGYEQYF	TGTGCCAGCACCCCCGCTGGGGGCTACGAGCAGTACTTC
many	TRBD2	TRBV13	TRBJ2-5	CASSFGSGRSETQYF	TGTGCCAGCAGCTTTGGTAGCGGGAGATCCGAGACCCAGTACTTC
-	TRBD1	TRBV14	TRBJ1-2	CASSQDGGLRGQSSGYTF	TGTGCCAGCAGCCAAGACGGAGGGTTGAGGGGGCAATCTTCGGGCTACACCTTC
-	-	TRBV10-2	TRBJ2-2	CASSESTLGGELFFF	-